This T cell receptor beta chain was retrieved from a study of response to subunit inactivated influenza vaccine. Overall study results and limits: Authors suggested each seasonal influenza vaccination recruits few new T cells.

On this clonotype itself: The antigen is undetermined.

Each CDR3 protein gets one entry after TCRdb re-called the RT-PCR reads with MiXCR. The data show fewer than 750,000 distinct CDR3 sequences, around 15% seen once. The receptor comes from a man aged 50-59 years who received an inactivated influenza vaccine. The source material was PBMCs from blood, sampled 11 to 12 days after vaccination.

In DNA form, the CDR3 reads TGTGCCAGCAGTGGCCCCCCTACTTACGAGCAGTACTTC. It is translated as CASSGPPTYEQYF. The rearrangement uses TRBV28 and TRBJ2-7; D not resolved. The CDR3 runs to 13 residues. Germline values: CDR1 MDHEN, CDR2 SYDVKM. Trimming removed 5 bases from V and 4 bases from J, with 12 bases in between.